A single TCR beta chain is shown here with its context. These data come from a study of blood T cell repertoires in COVID-19. Clones were read by immunoSEQ multiplex PCR, and TCRdb kept only the in-frame ones, dropping some. The sample includes some 100,000 clones, around four fifths seen only once; the top ten take about 13%. Germline V CDR1 and CDR2: MNHNY, SVGAGI (reference sequence). The CDR3 runs 14 residues. The V gene end was trimmed by 6 bases and the J gene end by 1 base; junction bases not matched to a gene: 3. The chain is built from TRBV6-6 and TRBJ2-7; TRBD1 agrees at 10 bases. This clonotype was sampled from a human donor in a cohort sampled during active COVID-19. Sequenced input: peripheral blood. CDR3 protein: CASRSGQGSYEQYF. CDR3 DNA sequence: TGTGCCAGCAGGTCGGGACAGGGGTCCTACGAGCAGTACTTC.